The entry below gives a single T cell receptor beta chain sequence along with its context. The antigen it binds to is not known. No clone much larger than this one lies a single base away; base qualities are absent. The sample belongs to a study of cytomegalovirus exposure and HLA in healthy donors (TCRdb year 2017). With regard to the full study: According to a later analysis, the approximately 130 validation repertoires were produced on the same platform as the approximately 620 repertoires of the first cohort. To predict cytomegalovirus infection status, the study combined high-throughput TCR immunosequencing, statistical association of individual TCRs with disease status, and machine learning. A separate validation cohort of roughly 130 different subjects was used in addition to the approximately 610-subject first cohort. The study aimed to test whether cataloging public T cell receptors could reveal signatures of past pathogen exposure. General findings and caveats noted by the study authors: A later analysis found that TCRs clustered in the first cohort also tended to co-occur in the roughly 120 validation repertoires, with 90% to 95% of cluster scores above 0. A later analysis had no HLA typing for the validation cohort, so co-occurrence there was scored across all 120 repertoires. A few of the identified cytomegalovirus-associated TCR beta chains were confirmed in vitro to be specific for cytomegalovirus antigens. The authors suggested that the approach could potentially be extended to other disease states and immunological phenotypes. Most TCR sequences were observed very rarely across donors, whereas some public TCRs were present in many individuals. In both the original and validation cohorts, the classifier was reported to diagnose cytomegalovirus status with high specificity and sensitivity. In the study, some 160 TCR beta chains were listed as associated with cytomegalovirus.

Library preparation was by the immunoSEQ multiplex PCR assay. Per the source publication's procedure: A statistical classification framework was developed to diagnose cytomegalovirus status using the catalog of TCR beta chain sequences. Drawn from immuneACCESS, this table holds only the in-frame rearrangements with V and J called that TCRdb kept. Clones are partly lost; checked studies trace under half to an unresolved V gene and leave the rest unexplained. V and J calls and clone size are as listed in that table; D and trimming were resolved from the DNA. For this sample the table gives about 190,000 clones, of which more than 70% were detected only once. The ten largest clones represent about 1.6% of the sample. Donors formed part of the validation cohort, which comprised some 120 subjects and was distinct from the first cohort of 666 subjects. The CDR3 runs 15 amino acids, cysteine and phenylalanine included. CDR3 DNA only is kept here, 45 bases in frame from base 1. V lost 3 bases and J lost 0 bases; the stretch between them is 10 bases long. In the germline V gene (reference sequence), CDR1 corresponds to LNHDA and CDR2 to SQIVND.

This sequence originates from a woman younger than 30 in good health and CMV-seronegative. This chain is built from TRBV19 and TRBJ2-3; there is no confident call for the D gene. The sequenced sample was PBMCs. The CDR3 reads CASSMGSLSTDTQYF. The DNA is TGTGCCAGTAGTATGGGCAGTTTGAGCACAGATACGCAGTATTTT.